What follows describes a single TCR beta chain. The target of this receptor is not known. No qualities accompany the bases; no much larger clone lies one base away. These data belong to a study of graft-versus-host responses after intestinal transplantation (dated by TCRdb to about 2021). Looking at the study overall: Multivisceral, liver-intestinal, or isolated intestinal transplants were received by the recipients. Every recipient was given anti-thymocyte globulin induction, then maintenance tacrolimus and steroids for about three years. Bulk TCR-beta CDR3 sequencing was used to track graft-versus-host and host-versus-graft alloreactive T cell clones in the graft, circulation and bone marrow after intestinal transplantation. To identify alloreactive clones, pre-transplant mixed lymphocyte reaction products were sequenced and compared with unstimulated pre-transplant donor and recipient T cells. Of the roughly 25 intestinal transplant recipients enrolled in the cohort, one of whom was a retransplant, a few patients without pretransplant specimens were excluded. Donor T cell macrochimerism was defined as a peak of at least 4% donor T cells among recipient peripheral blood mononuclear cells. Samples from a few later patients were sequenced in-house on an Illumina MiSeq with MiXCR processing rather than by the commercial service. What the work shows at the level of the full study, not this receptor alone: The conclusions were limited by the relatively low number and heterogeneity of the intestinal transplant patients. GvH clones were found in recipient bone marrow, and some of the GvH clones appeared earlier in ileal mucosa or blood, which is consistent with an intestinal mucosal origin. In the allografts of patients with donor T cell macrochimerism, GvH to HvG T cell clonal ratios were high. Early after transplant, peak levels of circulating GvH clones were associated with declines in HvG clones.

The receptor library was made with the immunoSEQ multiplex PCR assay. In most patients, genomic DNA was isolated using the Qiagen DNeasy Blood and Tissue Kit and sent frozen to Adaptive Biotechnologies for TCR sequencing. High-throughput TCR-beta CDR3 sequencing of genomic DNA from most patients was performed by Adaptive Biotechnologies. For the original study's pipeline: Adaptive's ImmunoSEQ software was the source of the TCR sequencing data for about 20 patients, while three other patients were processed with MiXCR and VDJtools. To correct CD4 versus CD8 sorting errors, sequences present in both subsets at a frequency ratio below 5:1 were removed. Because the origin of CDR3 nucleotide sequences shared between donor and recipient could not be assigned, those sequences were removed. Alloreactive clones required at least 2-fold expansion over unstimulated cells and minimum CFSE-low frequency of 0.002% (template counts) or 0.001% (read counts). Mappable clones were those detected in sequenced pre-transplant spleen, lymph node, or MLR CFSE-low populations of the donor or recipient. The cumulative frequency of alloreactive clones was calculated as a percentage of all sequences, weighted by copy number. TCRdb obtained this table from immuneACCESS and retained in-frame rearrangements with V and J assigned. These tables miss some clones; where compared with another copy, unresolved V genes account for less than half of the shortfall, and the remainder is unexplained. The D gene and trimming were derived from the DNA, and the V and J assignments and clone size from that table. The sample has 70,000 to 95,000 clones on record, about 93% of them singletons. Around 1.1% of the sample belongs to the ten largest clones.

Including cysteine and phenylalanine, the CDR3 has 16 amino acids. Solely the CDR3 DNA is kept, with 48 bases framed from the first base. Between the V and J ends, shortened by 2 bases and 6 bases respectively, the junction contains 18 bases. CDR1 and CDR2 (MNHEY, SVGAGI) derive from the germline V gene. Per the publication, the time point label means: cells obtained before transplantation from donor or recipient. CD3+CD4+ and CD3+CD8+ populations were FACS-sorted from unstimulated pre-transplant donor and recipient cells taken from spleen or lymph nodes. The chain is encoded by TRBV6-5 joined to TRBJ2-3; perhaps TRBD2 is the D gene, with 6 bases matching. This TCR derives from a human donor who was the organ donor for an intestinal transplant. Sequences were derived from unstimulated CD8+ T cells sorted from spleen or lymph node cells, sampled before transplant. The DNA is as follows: TGTGCCAGCAGTTACGTCTTTGTCGGGACTCCGGATACGCAGTATTTT. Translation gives CASSYVFVGTPDTQYF.